The source of this T cell receptor (beta chain) is a study of early T cells in non-severe SARS-CoV-2 infection. Study overall: Unsorted whole-blood RNA was sequenced in bulk, leaving chains unpaired. General study points: Private and CD4 specificities were missed by VDJdb matching, skewed to anti-spike CD8.

With respect to this clonotype: The antigen is unknown.

Unique molecular identifiers were affixed to single, distinct cDNA molecules. TCRdb reanalysed the 5' RACE reads using MiXCR and keeps one entry per CDR3 protein. The sample records about 92,000 distinct CDR3 sequences, approximately 15% being singletons. The CDR3 runs to 14 residues. The germline V and J ends were trimmed by 4 bases and 4 bases, with 16 bases remaining between them. Germline assignment: CDR1 DFQATT and CDR2 SNEGSKA (reference sequence). The sequenced material came from whole blood. This receptor was taken from an adult who was a healthcare worker with PCR-confirmed SARS-CoV-2 infection or an uninfected control (not recorded which). The chain is built from TRBV20-1 and TRBJ1-1, with TRBD1 as a possible D gene (5 bases). This chain's CDR3 is CSAIDGPGGTEAFF. The CDR3 DNA is TGCAGTGCTATAGATGGACCGGGGGGCACTGAAGCTTTCTTT.